These T cell receptor beta chains were read from a single sample in a study of CD4 T cell repertoires in COVID-19. Only in-frame clones appear in the TCRdb table, and some are missing; sequencing was by immunoSEQ multiplex PCR. The sample records 60,000 to 90,000 clones, under 90% being singletons. The specimen was CD4+ T cells from peripheral blood, collected after recovery from COVID-19. The receptor source for this set is a human donor who had COVID-19. CDR3s include the opening cysteine and the closing phenylalanine or tryptophan. Each record gives: clone size, J gene, V gene, D gene, CDR3 protein, CDR3 DNA. The D gene is left open where the match is weak. Where a row states a size, it is once, few, many or the class of an expanded clone; other rows omit it.

clone size: .; J gene: TRBJ1-2; V gene: TRBV6-2/TRBV6-3; D gene: .; CDR3 protein: CASSWVDSTVFYGYTF; CDR3 DNA: TGTGCCAGCAGTTGGGTGGACAGCACTGTATTCTATGGCTACACCTTC
clone size: .; J gene: TRBJ2-1; V gene: TRBV7-3; D gene: TRBD1; CDR3 protein: CASSSGQGPGEQFF; CDR3 DNA: TGTGCCAGCAGCTCGGGACAGGGTCCGGGCGAGCAGTTCTTC
clone size: .; J gene: TRBJ2-5; V gene: TRBV7-9; D gene: TRBD2; CDR3 protein: CASSLTSGIQETQYF; CDR3 DNA: TGTGCCAGCAGCTTAACGAGCGGGATTCAAGAGACCCAGTACTTC
clone size: .; J gene: TRBJ2-1; V gene: TRBV11-2; D gene: TRBD2; CDR3 protein: CASSPLGTSSYNEQFF; CDR3 DNA: TGTGCCAGCAGCCCACTTGGGACTAGCTCCTACAATGAGCAGTTCTTC
clone size: .; J gene: TRBJ2-1; V gene: TRBV19; D gene: TRBD2; CDR3 protein: CASSIRAGAWDEQFF; CDR3 DNA: TGTGCCAGTAGTATAAGAGCGGGGGCGTGGGATGAGCAGTTCTTC
clone size: .; J gene: TRBJ2-7; V gene: TRBV7-8; D gene: TRBD1; CDR3 protein: CASSYRDRGLGEQYF; CDR3 DNA: TGTGCCAGCAGCTACCGGGACAGGGGGCTTGGGGAGCAGTACTTC
clone size: .; J gene: TRBJ1-2; V gene: TRBV2; D gene: .; CDR3 protein: CASSEAGTNGYTF; CDR3 DNA: TGTGCCAGCAGTGAAGCAGGGACCAATGGCTACACCTTC
clone size: .; J gene: TRBJ2-7; V gene: TRBV27; D gene: .; CDR3 protein: CASSSLGTPQSYEQYF; CDR3 DNA: TGTGCCAGCAGTTCCCTCGGGACACCTCAGAGCTACGAGCAGTACTTC
clone size: once; J gene: TRBJ2-3; V gene: TRBV7-8; D gene: TRBD2; CDR3 protein: CASTRLAGKDTQYF; CDR3 DNA: TGTGCCAGCACCAGACTAGCGGGGAAAGATACGCAGTATTTT
clone size: .; J gene: TRBJ2-7; V gene: TRBV6-1; D gene: TRBD1; CDR3 protein: CASSEFGTGRREQYF; CDR3 DNA: TGTGCCAGCAGTGAATTCGGGACAGGCCGTCGCGAGCAGTACTTC
clone size: .; J gene: TRBJ1-1; V gene: TRBV18; D gene: .; CDR3 protein: CASSPLSPYEAFF; CDR3 DNA: TGTGCCAGCTCACCACTCAGTCCTTATGAAGCTTTCTTT
clone size: .; J gene: TRBJ2-7; V gene: TRBV18; D gene: TRBD2; CDR3 protein: CASSPPASGAYEQYF; CDR3 DNA: TGTGCCAGCTCACCACCCGCTAGCGGTGCCTACGAGCAGTACTTC
clone size: .; J gene: TRBJ2-5; V gene: TRBV5-1; D gene: TRBD2; CDR3 protein: CASSSPTSGQETQYF; CDR3 DNA: TGCGCCAGCAGCTCGCCCACTAGCGGACAAGAGACCCAGTACTTC
clone size: few; J gene: TRBJ2-7; V gene: TRBV7-9; D gene: .; CDR3 protein: CASSPGDHSYEQYF; CDR3 DNA: TGTGCCAGCAGCCCTGGGGACCACTCCTACGAGCAGTACTTC
clone size: .; J gene: TRBJ2-7; V gene: TRBV5-1; D gene: TRBD2; CDR3 protein: CASTSSYSGGPTYEQYF; CDR3 DNA: TGCGCCAGCACCTCTTCGTATAGCGGGGGGCCCACCTACGAGCAGTACTTC
clone size: .; J gene: TRBJ2-2; V gene: TRBV18; D gene: .; CDR3 protein: CASSPPTGWYTGELFF; CDR3 DNA: TGTGCCAGCTCACCACCGACGGGATGGTACACCGGGGAGCTGTTTTTT
clone size: .; J gene: TRBJ1-3; V gene: TRBV11-2; D gene: .; CDR3 protein: CASSSLKKGISGNTIYF; CDR3 DNA: TGTGCCAGCAGCTCCCTAAAGAAAGGGATCTCTGGAAACACCATATATTTT
clone size: .; J gene: TRBJ1-5; V gene: TRBV7-6; D gene: TRBD1; CDR3 protein: CASSPGQGQGQPQHF; CDR3 DNA: TGTGCCAGCAGCCCAGGACAGGGACAGGGGCAGCCCCAGCATTTT
clone size: .; J gene: TRBJ2-2; V gene: TRBV6-1; D gene: TRBD1; CDR3 protein: CASSQEGQGNTGELFF; CDR3 DNA: TGTGCCAGCAGTCAAGAGGGACAGGGTAACACCGGGGAGCTGTTTTTT
clone size: .; J gene: TRBJ2-2; V gene: TRBV2; D gene: .; CDR3 protein: CASILRQTNTGELFF; CDR3 DNA: TGTGCCAGCATCCTAAGACAGACAAACACCGGGGAGCTGTTTTTT
clone size: .; J gene: TRBJ2-1; V gene: TRBV10-3; D gene: TRBD2; CDR3 protein: CAIRAGGGLYNEQFF; CDR3 DNA: TGTGCCATCAGGGCGGGAGGGGGCCTCTACAATGAGCAGTTCTTC
clone size: once; J gene: TRBJ1-4; V gene: TRBV4-1; D gene: .; CDR3 protein: CASSPTKARGHQATNEKLFF; CDR3 DNA: TGCGCCAGCAGCCCCACGAAGGCCAGGGGCCACCAAGCAACTAATGAAAAACTGTTTTTT